What follows are 2 T cell receptor beta chains derived from one specimen sequenced in a study of a mutant IDH1 vaccine in newly diagnosed glioma. The sample's time point: week 47, end of study. Each dose delivered 300 ug of mutant IDH1 20-mer peptide subcutaneously with imiquimod. Antigen specificity for these receptors is unknown. The data were produced by immunoSEQ multiplex PCR, yet TCRdb's version contains in-frame clones alone and is incomplete. The table includes tens of thousands of clones, around 76% detected once. The source was PBMCs, collected from a glioma patient whose treatment included an IDH1 peptide vaccine. The receptors here all came from a man aged 40-50 years with glioma. Some clones in this sample may be carry-over from other donors' samples.

CDR3 region: CASSASRSGQQFF. CDR3 coding DNA: TGTGCCAGCAGTGCCTCTAGGAGCGGCCAGCAGTTCTTC. The rearrangement uses TRBV6-4 and TRBJ2-1, with D tentatively TRBD2 (5 bases). The ends were cut back, 4 bases at V and 11 bases at J, with 15 bases in the middle. The CDR3 is made up of 13 amino acids. Germline CDR1 and CDR2: MRHNA and SNTAGT.

This chain joins TRBV5-1 and TRBJ1-2, with a weak D call TRBD1 (6 bases). The CDR3 covers 15 residues. V was pared by 3 bases and J by 6 bases, with 18 bases between. Germline CDR1 SGHRS, CDR2 YFSETQ. The CDR3 loop reads CASSYFGGERDGYTF. The CDR3 region has the DNA TGCGCCAGCAGCTATTTCGGGGGCGAAAGGGATGGCTACACCTTC.